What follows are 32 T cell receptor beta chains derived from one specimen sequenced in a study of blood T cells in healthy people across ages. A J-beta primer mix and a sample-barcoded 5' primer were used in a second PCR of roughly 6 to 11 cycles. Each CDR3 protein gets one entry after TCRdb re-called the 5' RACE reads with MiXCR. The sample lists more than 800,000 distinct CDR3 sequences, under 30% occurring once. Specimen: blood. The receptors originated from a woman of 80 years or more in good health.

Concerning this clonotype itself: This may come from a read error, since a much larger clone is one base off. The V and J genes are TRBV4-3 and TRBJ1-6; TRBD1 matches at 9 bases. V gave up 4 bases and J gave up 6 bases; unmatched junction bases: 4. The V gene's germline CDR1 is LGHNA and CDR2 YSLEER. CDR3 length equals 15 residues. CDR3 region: CASSRRTGVNSPLHF. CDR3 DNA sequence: TGCGCCAGCAGCCGTAGGACAGGGGTTAATTCACCCCTCCACTTT.

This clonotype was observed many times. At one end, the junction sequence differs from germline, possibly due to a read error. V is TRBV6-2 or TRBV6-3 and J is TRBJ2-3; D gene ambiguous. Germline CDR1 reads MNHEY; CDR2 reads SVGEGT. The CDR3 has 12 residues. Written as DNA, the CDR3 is TGTGCCAGCAGTACGAGCACAGATATGCAGTATTTT. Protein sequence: CASSTSTDMQYF.

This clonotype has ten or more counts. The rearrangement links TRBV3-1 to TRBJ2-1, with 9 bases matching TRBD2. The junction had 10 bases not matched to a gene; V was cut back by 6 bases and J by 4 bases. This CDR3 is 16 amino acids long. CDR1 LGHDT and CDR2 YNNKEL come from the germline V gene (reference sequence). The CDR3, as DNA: TGTGCCAGCAGGGAAGGGGCCCTAGCGGGGTACAATGAGCAGTTCTTC. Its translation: CASREGALAGYNEQFF.

Written as DNA, the CDR3 is TGTGCCAGCAGCCCGACGTGGGGTTGCGACGAGCAGTACTTC. Translated, it gives CASSPTWGCDEQYF. The chain couples TRBV6-2 or TRBV6-3 to TRBJ2-7; D not resolved. The germline V gene encodes CDR1 MNHEY and CDR2 SVGEGT. The CDR3 is 14 amino acids. V lost 6 bases, J lost 5 bases, and 17 bases lay in between.

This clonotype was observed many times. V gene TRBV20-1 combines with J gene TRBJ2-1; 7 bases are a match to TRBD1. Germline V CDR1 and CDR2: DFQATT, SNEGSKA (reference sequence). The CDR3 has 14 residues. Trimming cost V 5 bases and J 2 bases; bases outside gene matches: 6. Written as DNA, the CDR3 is TGCAGTGCTTTAGGGACAGTGGCCTACAATGAGCAGTTCTTC. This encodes CSALGTVAYNEQFF.

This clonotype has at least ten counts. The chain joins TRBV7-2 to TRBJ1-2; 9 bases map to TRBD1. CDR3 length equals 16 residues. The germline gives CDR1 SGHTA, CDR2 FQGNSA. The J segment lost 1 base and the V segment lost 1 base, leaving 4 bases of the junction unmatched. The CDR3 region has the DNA TGTGCCAGCAGCTTAGAGGGGACAGGGTTTAACTATGGCTACACCTTC. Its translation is CASSLEGTGFNYGYTF.

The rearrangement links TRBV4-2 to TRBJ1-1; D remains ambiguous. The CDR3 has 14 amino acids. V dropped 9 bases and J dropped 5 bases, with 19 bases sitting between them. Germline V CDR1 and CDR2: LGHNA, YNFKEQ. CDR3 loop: CASAPSQRMTEAFF. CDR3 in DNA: TGTGCCAGTGCTCCTAGCCAGCGGATGACTGAAGCTTTCTTT.

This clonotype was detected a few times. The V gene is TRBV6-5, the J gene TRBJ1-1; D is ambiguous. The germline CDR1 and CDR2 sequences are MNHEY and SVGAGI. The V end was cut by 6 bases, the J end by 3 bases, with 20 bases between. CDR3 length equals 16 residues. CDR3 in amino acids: CASRDIRMVRDTEAFF. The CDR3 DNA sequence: TGTGCCAGCAGGGATATTAGAATGGTTAGGGACACTGAAGCTTTCTTT.

CDR3 residues: CASSDGSGTLYGYTF. DNA of the CDR3: TGTGCCAGCAGCGATGGCTCCGGGACGCTCTATGGCTACACCTTC. The rearrangement joins TRBV14 to TRBJ1-2; a weak D match, TRBD1 (5 bases). This CDR3 has 15 residues. The germline V and J ends were trimmed by 5 bases and 4 bases, with 17 bases remaining between them. Looked up from germline, CDR1 is SGHDN and CDR2 is FVKESK.

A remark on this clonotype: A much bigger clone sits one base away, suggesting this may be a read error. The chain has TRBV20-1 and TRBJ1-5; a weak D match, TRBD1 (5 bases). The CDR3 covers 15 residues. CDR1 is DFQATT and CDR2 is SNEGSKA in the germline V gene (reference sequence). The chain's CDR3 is CSARGRRQGNQSQHF. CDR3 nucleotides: TGCAGTGCTAGAGGACGACGGCAGGGAAATCAGTCCCAGCATTTT.

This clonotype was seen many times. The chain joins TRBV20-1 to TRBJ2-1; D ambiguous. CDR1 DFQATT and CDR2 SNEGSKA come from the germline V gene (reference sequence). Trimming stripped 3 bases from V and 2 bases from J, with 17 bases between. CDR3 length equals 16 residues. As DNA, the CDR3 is TGCAGTGCTAGCGCTTTACAGCTGTTGACCTACAATGAGCAGTTCTTC. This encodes CSASALQLLTYNEQFF.

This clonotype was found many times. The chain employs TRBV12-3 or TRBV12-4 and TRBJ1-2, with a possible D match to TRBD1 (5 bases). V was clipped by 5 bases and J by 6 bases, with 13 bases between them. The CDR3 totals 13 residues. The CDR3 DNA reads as TGTGCCAGCAGTGCCTCAGGGCGAGATGGCTACACCTTC. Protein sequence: CASSASGRDGYTF.

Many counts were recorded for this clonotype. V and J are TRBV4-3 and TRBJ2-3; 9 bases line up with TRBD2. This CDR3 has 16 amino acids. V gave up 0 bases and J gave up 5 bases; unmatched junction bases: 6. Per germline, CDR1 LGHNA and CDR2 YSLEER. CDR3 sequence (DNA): TGCGCCAGCAGCCAAGAAGCTAGCGGGGCCCAAGATACGCAGTATTTT. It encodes CASSQEASGAQDTQYF.

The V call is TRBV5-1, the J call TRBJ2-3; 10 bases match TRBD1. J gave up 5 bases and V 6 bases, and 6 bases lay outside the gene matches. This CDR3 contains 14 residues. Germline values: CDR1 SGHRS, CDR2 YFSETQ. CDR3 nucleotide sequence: TGCGCCAGCACCCGGGACAGGGGAGTAGATACGCAGTATTTT. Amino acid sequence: CASTRDRGVDTQYF. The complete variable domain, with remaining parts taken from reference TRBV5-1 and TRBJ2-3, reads KAGVTQTPRYLIKTRGQQVTLSCSPISGHRSVSWYQQTPGQGLQFLFEYFSETQRNKGNFPGRFSGRQFSNSRSEMNVSTLELGDSALYLCASTRDRGVDTQYFGPGTRLTVL.

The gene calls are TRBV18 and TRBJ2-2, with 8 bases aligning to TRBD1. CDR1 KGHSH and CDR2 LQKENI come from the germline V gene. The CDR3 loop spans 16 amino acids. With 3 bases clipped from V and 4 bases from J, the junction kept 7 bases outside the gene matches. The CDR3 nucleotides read TGTGCCAGCTCACCCAACGGACAGGGCGGCACCGGGGAGCTGTTTTTT. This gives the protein CASSPNGQGGTGELFF.

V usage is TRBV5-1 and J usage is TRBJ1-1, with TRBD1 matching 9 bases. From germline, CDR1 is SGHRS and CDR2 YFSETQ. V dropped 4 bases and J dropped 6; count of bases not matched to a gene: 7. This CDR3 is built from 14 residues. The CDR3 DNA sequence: TGCGCCAGCAGCATAGGACAGGGGAGGCCTGAAGCTTTCTTT. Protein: CASSIGQGRPEAFF.

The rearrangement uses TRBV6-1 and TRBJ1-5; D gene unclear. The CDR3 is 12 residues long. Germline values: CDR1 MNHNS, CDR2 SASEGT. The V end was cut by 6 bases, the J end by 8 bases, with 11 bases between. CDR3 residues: CASRDFREPQHF. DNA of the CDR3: TGTGCCAGCAGGGATTTTAGGGAGCCCCAGCATTTT.

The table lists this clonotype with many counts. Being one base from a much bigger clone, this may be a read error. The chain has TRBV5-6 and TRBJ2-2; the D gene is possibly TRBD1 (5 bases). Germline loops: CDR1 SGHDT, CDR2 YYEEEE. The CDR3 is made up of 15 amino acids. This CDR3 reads CASSLRTQQAEERFF. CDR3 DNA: TGTGCCAGCAGCTTACGGACACAACAAGCCGAGGAGCGGTTTTTT.

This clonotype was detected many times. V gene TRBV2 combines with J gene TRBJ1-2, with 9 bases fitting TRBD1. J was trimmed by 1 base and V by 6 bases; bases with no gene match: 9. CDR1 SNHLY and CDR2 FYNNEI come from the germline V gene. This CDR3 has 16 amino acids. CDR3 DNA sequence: TGTGCCAGCAGGAGGGGACAGGGAGACTATAACTATGGCTACACCTTC. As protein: CASRRGQGDYNYGYTF.

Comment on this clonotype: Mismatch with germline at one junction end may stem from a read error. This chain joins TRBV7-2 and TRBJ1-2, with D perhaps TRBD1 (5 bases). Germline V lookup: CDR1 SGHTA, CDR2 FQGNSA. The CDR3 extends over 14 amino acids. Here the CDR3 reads CTSSLGAGNYSYTF. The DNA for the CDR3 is TGTACCAGCAGCTTAGGCGCAGGGAACTATAGCTACACCTTC.

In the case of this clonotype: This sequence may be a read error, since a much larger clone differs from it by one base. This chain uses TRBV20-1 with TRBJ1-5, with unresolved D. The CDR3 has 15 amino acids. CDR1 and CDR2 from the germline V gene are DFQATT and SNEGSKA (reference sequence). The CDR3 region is CSARDAGTANQPRHF. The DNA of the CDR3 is TGCAGTGCTAGAGATGCAGGTACCGCCAATCAGCCCCGGCATTTT.

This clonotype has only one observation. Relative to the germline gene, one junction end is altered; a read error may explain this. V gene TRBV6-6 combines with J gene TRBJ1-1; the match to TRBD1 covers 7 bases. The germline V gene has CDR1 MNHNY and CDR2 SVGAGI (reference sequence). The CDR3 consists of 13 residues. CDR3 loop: CASRTGQYTETFF. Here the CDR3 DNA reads TGTGCCAGCCGAACGGGACAGTACACTGAAACTTTCTTT.

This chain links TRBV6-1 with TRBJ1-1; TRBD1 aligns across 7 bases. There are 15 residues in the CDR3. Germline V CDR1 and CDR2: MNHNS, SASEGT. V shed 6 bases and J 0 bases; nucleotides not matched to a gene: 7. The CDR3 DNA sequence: TGTGCCAGCAGGGCCCCGACAGGGATGAACACTGAAGCTTTCTTT. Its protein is CASRAPTGMNTEAFF.

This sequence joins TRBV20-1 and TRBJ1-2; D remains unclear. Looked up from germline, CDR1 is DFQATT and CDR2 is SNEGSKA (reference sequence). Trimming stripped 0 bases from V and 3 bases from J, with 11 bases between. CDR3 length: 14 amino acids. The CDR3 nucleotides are TGCAGTGCTAGAGATGGGGTTTCCCACTATGGCTACACCTTC. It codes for CSARDGVSHYGYTF.

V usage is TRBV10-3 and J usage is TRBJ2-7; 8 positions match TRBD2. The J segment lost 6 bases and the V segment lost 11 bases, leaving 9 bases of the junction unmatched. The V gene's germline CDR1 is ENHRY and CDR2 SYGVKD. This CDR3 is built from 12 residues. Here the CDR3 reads CAGGERESEQYF. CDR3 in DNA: TGTGCCGGGGGGGAGCGGGAGAGCGAGCAGTACTTC.

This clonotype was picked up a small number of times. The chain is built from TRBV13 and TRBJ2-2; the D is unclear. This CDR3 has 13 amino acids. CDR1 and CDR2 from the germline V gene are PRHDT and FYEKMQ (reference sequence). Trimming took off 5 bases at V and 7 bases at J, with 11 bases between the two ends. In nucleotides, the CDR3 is TGTGCCAGCAGCCCCAGTTTAAACGGGGAGCTGTTTTTT. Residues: CASSPSLNGELFF.

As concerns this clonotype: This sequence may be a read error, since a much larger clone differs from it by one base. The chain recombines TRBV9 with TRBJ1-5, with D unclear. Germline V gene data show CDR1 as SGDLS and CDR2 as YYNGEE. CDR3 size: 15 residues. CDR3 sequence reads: CASRVEGGSNQPQHF. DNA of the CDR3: TGTGCCAGCCGCGTAGAGGGAGGGAGCAATCAGCCCCAGCATTTT.

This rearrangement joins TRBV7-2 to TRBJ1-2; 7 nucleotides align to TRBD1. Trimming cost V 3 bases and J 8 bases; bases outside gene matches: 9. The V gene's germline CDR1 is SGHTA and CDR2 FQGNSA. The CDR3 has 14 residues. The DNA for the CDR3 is TGTGCCAGCAGCTTGGGCGACAGGGCGAAAGGCTACACCTTC. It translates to CASSLGDRAKGYTF.

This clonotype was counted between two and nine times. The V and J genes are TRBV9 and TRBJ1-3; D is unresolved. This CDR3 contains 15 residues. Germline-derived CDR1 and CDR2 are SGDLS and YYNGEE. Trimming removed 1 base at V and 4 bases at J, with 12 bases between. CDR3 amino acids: CASSVSTDGGNTIYF. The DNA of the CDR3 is TGTGCCAGCAGCGTATCTACGGACGGCGGAAACACCATATATTTT. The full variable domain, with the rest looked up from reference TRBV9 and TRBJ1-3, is DSGVTQTPKHLITATGQRVTLRCSPRSGDLSVYWYQQSLDQGLQFLIQYYNGEERAKGNILERFSAQQFPDLHSELNLSSLELGDSALYFCASSVSTDGGNTIYFGEGSWLTVV.

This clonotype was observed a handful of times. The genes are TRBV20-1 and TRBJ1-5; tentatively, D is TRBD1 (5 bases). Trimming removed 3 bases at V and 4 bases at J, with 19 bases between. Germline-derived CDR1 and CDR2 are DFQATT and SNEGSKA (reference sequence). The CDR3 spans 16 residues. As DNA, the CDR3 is TGCAGTGCTAGCCGCGGCCCAATCAGGGTTAATCAGCCCCAGCATTTT. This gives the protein CSASRGPIRVNQPQHF.

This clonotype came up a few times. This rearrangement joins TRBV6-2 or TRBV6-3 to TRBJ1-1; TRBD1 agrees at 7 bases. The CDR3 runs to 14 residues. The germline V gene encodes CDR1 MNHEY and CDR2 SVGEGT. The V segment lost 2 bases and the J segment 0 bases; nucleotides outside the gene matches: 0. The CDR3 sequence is CASSYDRVNTEAFF. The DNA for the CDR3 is TGTGCCAGCAGTTACGACAGGGTGAACACTGAAGCTTTCTTT.

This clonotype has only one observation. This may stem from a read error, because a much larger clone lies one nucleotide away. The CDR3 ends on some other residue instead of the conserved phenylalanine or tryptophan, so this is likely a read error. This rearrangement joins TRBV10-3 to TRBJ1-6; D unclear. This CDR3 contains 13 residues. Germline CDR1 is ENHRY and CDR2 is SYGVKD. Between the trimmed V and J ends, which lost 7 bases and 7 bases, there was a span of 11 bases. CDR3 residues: CAIKTTPNSPLHV. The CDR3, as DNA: TGTGCCATCAAAACTACCCCAAATTCACCCCTCCACGTT.